This entry lists 25 T cell receptor beta chains sequenced from one sample in a study of cytomegalovirus exposure and HLA in healthy donors. Primers for the PCR totalled 60 Vbeta and 13 Jbeta. Measured with immunoSEQ multiplex PCR; TCRdb has only the in-frame clones, and not every one. Of tens of thousands of clones listed, about 77% were seen once; the top ten hold about 9.6%. The sample consisted of PBMCs. The source is a man aged 35 to 55 in good health and CMV-seronegative.

This chain links TRBV13 with TRBJ2-6, with D possibly matching TRBD1 (5 bases). The CDR3 runs 16 residues. V lost 5 bases, J lost 4 bases, and 15 bases lay in between. Per germline, CDR1 PRHDT and CDR2 FYEKMQ (reference sequence). The CDR3 reads CASSPPPGSGANVLTF. The CDR3 bases are TGTGCCAGCAGCCCGCCTCCAGGGTCCGGGGCCAACGTCCTGACTTTC. The full variable domain, its missing parts supplied by reference TRBV13 and TRBJ2-6, is AAGVIQSPRHLIKEKRETATLKCYPIPRHDTVYWYQQGPGQDPQFLISFYEKMQSDKGSIPDRFSAQQFSDYHSELNMSSLELGDSALYFCASSPPPGSGANVLTFGAGSRLTVL.

The V call is TRBV2, the J call TRBJ2-7; 9 bases are shared with TRBD1. Germline CDR1 reads SNHLY; CDR2 reads FYNNEI. The V segment lost 5 bases and the J segment 1 base; nucleotides outside the gene matches: 9. This CDR3 comprises 16 residues. The CDR3 DNA is TGTGCCAGCAGTTACCTGGGACAGGGCCAATCCTACGAGCAGTACTTC. Protein sequence: CASSYLGQGQSYEQYF.

This rearrangement joins TRBV5-1 to TRBJ2-7; a possible D gene is TRBD1 (5 bases). The germline gives CDR1 SGHRS, CDR2 YFSETQ. The CDR3 loop spans 15 amino acids. V lost 4 bases, J lost 0 bases, and 14 bases lay in between. The chain's CDR3 is CASSRQGATSYEQYF. Written as DNA, the CDR3 is TGCGCCAGCAGCCGACAAGGGGCCACCTCCTACGAGCAGTACTTC.

The chain employs TRBV18 and TRBJ2-7; TRBD1 aligns across 11 bases. The length of the CDR3 is 14 residues. Germline V gene sequence: CDR1 KGHSH, CDR2 LQKENI. The V and J ends lost 3 bases and 7 bases, in that order; junction bases with no gene match: 5. The DNA of the CDR3 is TGTGCCAGCTCACCTGGACAGGGGGCTGGGGAGCAGTACTTC. Translated, it gives CASSPGQGAGEQYF. Drawing the rest from reference TRBV18 and TRBJ2-7, the complete variable domain is NAGVMQNPRHLVRRRGQEARLRCSPMKGHSHVYWYRQLPEEGLKFMVYLQKENIIDESGMPKERFSAEFPKEGPSILRIQQVVRGDSAAYFCASSPGQGAGEQYFGPGTRLTVT.

V gene TRBV5-1 combines with J gene TRBJ2-3; TRBD2 matches at 11 bases. This CDR3 spans 16 amino acids. The junction had 3 bases not matched to a gene; V was cut back by 2 bases and J by 1 base. Germline V gene sequence: CDR1 SGHRS, CDR2 YFSETQ. CDR3 residues: CASSLGTSGRTDTQYF. For the CDR3, the DNA is TGCGCCAGCAGCTTAGGGACTAGCGGACGCACAGATACGCAGTATTTT. The full variable domain, rest sourced from reference TRBV5-1 and TRBJ2-3, is KAGVTQTPRYLIKTRGQQVTLSCSPISGHRSVSWYQQTPGQGLQFLFEYFSETQRNKGNFPGRFSGRQFSNSRSEMNVSTLELGDSALYLCASSLGTSGRTDTQYFGPGTRLTVL.

The chain is built from TRBV10-3 and TRBJ1-5; the D gene is possibly TRBD1 (5 bases). V lost 4 bases and J lost 1, with 14 bases in between. CDR1 and CDR2 (germline): ENHRY, SYGVKD. The CDR3 runs 16 residues. The CDR3 loop reads CAISGNRDSSNQPQHF. CDR3 in DNA: TGTGCCATCAGTGGAAACCGGGACTCAAGCAATCAGCCCCAGCATTTT.

This clone was seen just once. The chain carries TRBV10-1 and TRBJ2-7; D possibly corresponds to TRBD1 (5 bases). The V gene lost 0 bases and the J gene lost 6 bases, with 15 bases spanning the gap. Germline V lookup: CDR1 WNHNN, CDR2 SYGVQD (reference sequence). The CDR3 contains 15 residues. CDR3 in DNA: TGCGCCAGCAGTGAGTCTAGGGCAGGGTTCGGCGAGCAGTACTTC. It yields the protein CASSESRAGFGEQYF.

The chain uses TRBV13 and TRBJ2-3; tentatively, D is TRBD2 (7 bases). CDR1 is PRHDT and CDR2 is FYEKMQ in the germline V gene (reference sequence). This CDR3 region has 13 residues. The V gene lost 3 bases and the J gene lost 6 bases, with 10 bases spanning the gap. The CDR3 sequence is CASSLRGGDTQYF. In DNA, the CDR3 is TGTGCCAGCAGCTTGAGGGGGGGGGATACGCAGTATTTT.

This clone occurred once. The V gene is TRBV28, the J gene TRBJ1-2, with 8 bases fitting TRBD1. The CDR3 has 15 amino acids. Germline V gene sequence: CDR1 MDHEN, CDR2 SYDVKM. The V gene end was trimmed by 2 bases and the J gene end by 5 bases; junction bases not matched to a gene: 7. In nucleotides, the CDR3 is TGTGCCAGCAGTTTACAGGGGGCTTGGCCTTATGGCTACACCTTC. It specifies CASSLQGAWPYGYTF.

The J gene is TRBJ1-5, the V gene TRBV5-8; tentative D call: TRBD1 (5 bases). The length of the CDR3 is 12 residues. CDR1 SGHTS and CDR2 YDEGEE come from the germline V gene. Trimming shortened V by 2 bases and J by 5 bases, and 5 bases separated the two germline ends. CDR3 region: CASSFRDQPQHF. The CDR3 bases are TGTGCCAGCAGCTTCAGGGATCAGCCCCAGCATTTT.

The chain couples TRBV5-4 to TRBJ2-2; 8 nucleotides align to TRBD2. The CDR3 contains 15 residues. The germline gives CDR1 SGHNT, CDR2 YYREEE (reference sequence). Losses at the gene ends were 2 bases for V and 5 bases for J; bases not matched to a gene: 5. CDR3 in amino acids: CASSLGTSVTGELFF. The CDR3 DNA reads as TGTGCCAGCAGCTTAGGGACTAGTGTGACCGGGGAGCTGTTTTTT.

In this sample, this clone turned up a few times. The V and J genes are TRBV5-4 and TRBJ1-1, with D perhaps TRBD1 (6 bases). The length of the CDR3 is 17 residues. Germline CDR1 and CDR2: SGHNT and YYREEE (reference sequence). Trimming stripped 0 bases from V and 2 bases from J, with 17 bases between. For the CDR3, the DNA is TGTGCCAGCAGCTTGGCCTTGGGGGGGGCTAGAAACACTGAAGCTTTCTTT. Translating gives CASSLALGGARNTEAFF. Together with reference TRBV5-4 and TRBJ1-1, the CDR3 gives the full variable domain: ETGVTQSPTHLIKTRGQQVTLRCSSQSGHNTVSWYQQALGQGPQFIFQYYREEENGRGNFPPRFSGLQFPNYSSELNVNALELDDSALYLCASSLALGGARNTEAFFGQGTRLTVV.

The J gene is TRBJ2-3, the V gene TRBV10-1; maybe TRBD1 (5 bases). This CDR3 region has 16 residues. Germline values: CDR1 WNHNN, CDR2 SYGVQD (reference sequence). Trimming shortened V by 6 bases and J by 2 bases, and 18 bases separated the two germline ends. The chain's CDR3 is CASRTWGLRVTDTQYF. CDR3 DNA sequence: TGCGCCAGCAGGACGTGGGGCCTTCGAGTCACAGATACGCAGTATTTT.

The V gene is TRBV5-1, the J gene TRBJ2-3, with TRBD2 matching 9 bases. CDR3 size: 16 residues. The J segment lost 1 base and the V segment lost 0 bases, leaving 3 bases of the junction unmatched. Germline lookup yields CDR1 SGHRS and CDR2 YFSETQ. CDR3 in amino acids: CASSLDRGGGTDTQYF. DNA for the CDR3: TGCGCCAGCAGCTTGGATCGCGGGGGGGGCACAGATACGCAGTATTTT.

The chain couples TRBV5-1 to TRBJ1-5; 9 nucleotides line up with TRBD1. Germline assignment: CDR1 SGHRS and CDR2 YFSETQ. The CDR3 has 14 residues. Trimming removed 4 bases from V and 7 bases from J; junction bases left unmatched: 6. Written as DNA, the CDR3 is TGCGCCAGCAGCCCACAGGGGGCGGGACAGCCCCAGCATTTT. Amino acid sequence: CASSPQGAGQPQHF.

J is TRBJ2-2 and V is TRBV19; 12 nucleotides match TRBD2. The CDR3 is 16 amino acids. V lost 7 bases, J lost 0 bases, and 3 bases stayed unmatched. Germline CDR1 LNHDA, CDR2 SQIVND (reference sequence). CDR3: CASMGTSGPNTGELFF. The CDR3 DNA follows: TGTGCCAGTATGGGGACTAGCGGGCCGAACACCGGGGAGCTGTTTTTT.

This rearrangement joins TRBV7-7 to TRBJ2-2, with a weak D call TRBD1 (6 bases). The CDR3 extends over 13 amino acids. Trimming pared 4 bases from V and 6 bases from J, leaving 9 bases between. From germline, CDR1 is SSHAT and CDR2 FNYEAQ (reference sequence). The CDR3 region has the DNA TGTGCCAGCAGCTACACAGGGTCCGGGGAGCTGTTTTTT. Its protein is CASSYTGSGELFF.

V and J are TRBV13 and TRBJ2-1; TRBD2 might be the D (6 bases). Germline CDR1 is PRHDT and CDR2 is FYEKMQ (reference sequence). With 6 bases removed from V and 2 bases from J, the gap between germline ends came to 17 bases. The CDR3 is 16 residues long. CDR3 in amino acids: CASRKGSGVTYNEQFF. DNA for the CDR3: TGTGCCAGCAGAAAAGGGTCGGGGGTGACCTACAATGAGCAGTTCTTC.

The V gene is TRBV29-1, the J gene TRBJ2-2; no firm D call. CDR1 and CDR2 (germline): SQVTM, ANQGSEA. The length of the CDR3 is 10 residues. The V and J ends lost 7 bases and 8 bases respectively, with 8 bases between them. The CDR3 reads CSARSGELFF. CDR3 DNA sequence: TGCAGCGCTAGGTCAGGGGAGCTGTTTTTT.

The gene calls are TRBV18 and TRBJ2-5; D is unresolved. The CDR3 sequence is 12 residues long. Deletions cut 0 bases from V and 4 bases from J, with 3 bases between. The germline V gene encodes CDR1 KGHSH and CDR2 LQKENI. CDR3 protein: CASSPPAETQYF. In DNA, the CDR3 is TGTGCCAGCTCACCACCGGCAGAGACCCAGTACTTC.

This clone was detected only once. This chain links TRBV5-1 with TRBJ2-3; D is possibly TRBD2 (7 bases). Germline V gene sequence: CDR1 SGHRS, CDR2 YFSETQ. The CDR3 contains 16 residues. Trimming left V 2 bases short and J 2 bases short, with 15 bases between. The CDR3 reads CASSFGGGYLTDTQYF. CDR3 nucleotide sequence: TGCGCCAGCAGCTTTGGCGGGGGCTACCTCACAGATACGCAGTATTTT.

The sample holds a few counts of this clone. The chain is built from TRBV7-2 and TRBJ2-5; 12 bases fit TRBD2. This CDR3 is built from 15 residues. Germline CDR1 is SGHTA and CDR2 is FQGNSA. Trimming at V came to 7 bases and at J to 5 bases, leaving 8 bases not matched to a gene. Here the CDR3 reads CASTEVGLAGETQYF. CDR3 sequence (DNA): TGTGCCAGCACCGAAGTGGGACTAGCGGGCGAGACCCAGTACTTC.

The chain is built from TRBV7-9 and TRBJ2-5; TRBD2 might be the D (7 bases). The J call is in doubt because the DNA end fits TRBJ2-7 better. This CDR3 is 14 amino acids long. Germline CDR1 and CDR2: SEHNR and FQNEAQ (reference sequence). Here the CDR3 reads CASSLAGGAYEQYF. The DNA of the CDR3 is TGTGCCAGCAGCTTAGCAGGGGGGGCCTACGAGCAGTACTTC.

J is TRBJ2-2 and V is TRBV18, with TRBD2 identical over 10 bases. V lost 9 bases and J lost 2; bases outside the gene matches: 3. The CDR3 totals 14 residues. In germline, CDR1 is KGHSH, CDR2 LQKENI. The chain's CDR3 is CASRTSGNTGELFF. The CDR3 nucleotides are TGTGCCAGTAGGACTAGCGGCAACACCGGGGAGCTGTTTTTT.

The V gene is TRBV27, the J gene TRBJ2-7, with TRBD1 identical over 7 bases. The germline gives CDR1 MNHEY, CDR2 SMNVEV (reference sequence). The CDR3 is 12 residues long. Trimming removed 5 bases from V and 6 bases from J; junction bases left unmatched: 4. Written as DNA, the CDR3 is TGTGCCAGCAGTCGGACAGGAACCGAGCAGTACTTC. Translation gives CASSRTGTEQYF.